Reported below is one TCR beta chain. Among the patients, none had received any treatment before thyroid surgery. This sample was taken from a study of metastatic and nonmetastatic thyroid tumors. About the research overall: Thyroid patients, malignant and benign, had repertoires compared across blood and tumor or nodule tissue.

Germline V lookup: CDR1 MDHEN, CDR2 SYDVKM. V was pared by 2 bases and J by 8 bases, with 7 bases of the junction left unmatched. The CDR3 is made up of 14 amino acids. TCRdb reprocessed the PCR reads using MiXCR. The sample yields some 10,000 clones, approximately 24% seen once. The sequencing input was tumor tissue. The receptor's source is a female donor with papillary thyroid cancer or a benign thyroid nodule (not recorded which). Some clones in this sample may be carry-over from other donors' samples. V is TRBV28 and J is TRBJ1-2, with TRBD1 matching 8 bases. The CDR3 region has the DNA TGTGCCAGCAGTTTACAGGGGGCGCTGGAGGGCTACACCTTC. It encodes CASSLQGALEGYTF.